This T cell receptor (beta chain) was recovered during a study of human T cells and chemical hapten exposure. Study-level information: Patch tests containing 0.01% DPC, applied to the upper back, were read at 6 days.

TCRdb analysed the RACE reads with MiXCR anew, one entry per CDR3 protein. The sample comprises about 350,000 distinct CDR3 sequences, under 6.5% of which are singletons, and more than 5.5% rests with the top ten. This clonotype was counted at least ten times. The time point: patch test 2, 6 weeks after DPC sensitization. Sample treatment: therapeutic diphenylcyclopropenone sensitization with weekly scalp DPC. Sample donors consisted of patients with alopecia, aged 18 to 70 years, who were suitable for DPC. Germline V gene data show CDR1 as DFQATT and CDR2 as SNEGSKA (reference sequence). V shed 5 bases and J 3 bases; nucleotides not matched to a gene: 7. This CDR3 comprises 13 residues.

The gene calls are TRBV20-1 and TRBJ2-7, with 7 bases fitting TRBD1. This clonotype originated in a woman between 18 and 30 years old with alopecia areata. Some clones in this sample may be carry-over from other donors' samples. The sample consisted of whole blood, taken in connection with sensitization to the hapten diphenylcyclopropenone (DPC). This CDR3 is CSARQGVDYEQYF. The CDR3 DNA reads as TGCAGTGCTCGACAGGGAGTCGACTACGAGCAGTACTTC.